These 28 T cell receptor beta chains originate from one sample sequenced in a study of control samples from healthy donors and cancer patients. This table comes from immunoSEQ multiplex PCR, and its TCRdb copy is limited to in-frame clones, with some not included. This sample yields roughly 370,000 clones, of which 90% are seen a single time; about 6.3% belongs to the top ten. The sample consisted of PBMCs. The receptors stem from a man aged 35 to 55 with head and neck cancer.

The chain joins TRBV6-5 to TRBJ2-7; D gene uncertain. CDR1 and CDR2 (germline): MNHEY, SVGAGI. This CDR3 contains 14 residues. The V end lost 4 bases, the J end lost 3 bases, and 13 bases lay between the germline ends. The CDR3 bases are TGTGCCAGCAGTTTGGGCTCGGCCCACTACGAGCAGTACTTC. Protein sequence: CASSLGSAHYEQYF.

This clone has just one count. V is TRBV18 and J is TRBJ2-1, with TRBD1 matching over 7 bases. The V gene end was trimmed by 3 bases and the J gene end by 6 bases; junction bases not matched to a gene: 8. Germline loops: CDR1 KGHSH, CDR2 LQKENI. CDR3 length: 15 amino acids. CDR3 nucleotides: TGTGCCAGCTCACCCCGGGACAGCCTTTCCAATGAGCAGTTCTTC. Amino acids: CASSPRDSLSNEQFF.

This clone was seen once. The J gene is TRBJ2-3, the V gene TRBV3-1 (or the pseudogene TRBV3-2); D ambiguous. Trimming removed 1 base from V and 6 bases from J, with 17 bases in between. The CDR3 totals 16 residues. Germline CDR1 reads LGHDT; CDR2 reads YNNKEL (reference sequence). This CDR3 is CASSQGVVLPGDTQYF. CDR3 coding DNA: TGTGCCAGCAGCCAAGGGGTAGTACTCCCTGGGGATACGCAGTATTTT.

V is TRBV28 and J is TRBJ2-7, with 10 bases aligning to TRBD1. Germline V lookup: CDR1 MDHEN, CDR2 SYDVKM. V lost 2 bases to trimming and J lost 6 bases; unmatched junction nucleotides: 7. The CDR3 length is 15 residues. The CDR3 here is CASSLPTGGGGEQYF. The CDR3 DNA sequence: TGTGCCAGCAGTTTACCGACAGGGGGCGGGGGCGAGCAGTACTTC.

The chain uses TRBV10-3 and TRBJ2-2; no clear D gene. This CDR3 has 12 amino acids. Germline CDR1 and CDR2: ENHRY and SYGVKD. V lost 2 bases, J lost 7 bases, and 5 bases lay in between. This CDR3 is CAISEINGELFF. DNA of the CDR3: TGTGCCATCAGTGAGATAAACGGGGAGCTGTTTTTT.

The rearrangement joins TRBV6-6 to TRBJ2-3, with D maybe TRBD1 (5 bases). The germline V and J ends were trimmed by 2 bases and 8 bases, with 8 bases remaining between them. Germline CDR1 is MNHNY and CDR2 is SVGAGI (reference sequence). CDR3 size: 12 residues. CDR3 sequence reads: CASSYGAGTQYF. CDR3 bases: TGTGCCAGCAGTTACGGGGCAGGTACGCAGTATTTT.

This clone appeared once. The genes are TRBV28 and TRBJ1-4; no definite D call. This CDR3 spans 15 amino acids. Per the germline V gene, CDR1 is MDHEN and CDR2 is SYDVKM. Trimming stripped 8 bases from V and 8 bases from J, with 21 bases between. The CDR3 nucleotides are TGTGCCAGCCGCGAGGGATTGGGTCTAGGGGAAAAACTGTTTTTT. This encodes CASREGLGLGEKLFF.

The gene calls are TRBV12-3 or TRBV12-4 and TRBJ2-1; D perhaps matches TRBD1 (7 bases). V lost 5 bases and J lost 12, with 11 bases in between. This CDR3 spans 11 amino acids. In nucleotides, the CDR3 is TGTGCCAGCAGTCGACAGGGAGGGCAGTTCTTC. This codes for CASSRQGGQFF.

V gene TRBV27 combines with J gene TRBJ2-3; either TRBD1 or TRBD2 may fit D (6 bases each). V was cut by 8 bases and J by 3 bases, with 18 bases left in between. This CDR3 spans 15 amino acids. Looked up from germline, CDR1 is MNHEY and CDR2 is SMNVEV (reference sequence). The CDR3 DNA is TGTGCCAGCCGCTGGAGGGACAAGAAGACAGATACGCAGTATTTT. Residues: CASRWRDKKTDTQYF.

This chain joins TRBV5-6 and TRBJ2-5; D uncertain. V dropped 0 bases and J dropped 2 bases, with 8 bases sitting between them. CDR3 size: 14 residues. Germline V gene sequence: CDR1 SGHDT, CDR2 YYEEEE. Written as DNA, the CDR3 is TGTGCCAGCAGCTTGGATCCGGGTCAAGAGACCCAGTACTTC. Protein: CASSLDPGQETQYF.

This sequence joins TRBV7-8 and TRBJ2-4; TRBD2 matches 10 bases. Germline lookup yields CDR1 SGHVS and CDR2 FQNEAQ. V lost 2 bases, J lost 6 bases, and 16 bases stayed unmatched. CDR3 size: 19 residues. The CDR3 DNA follows: TGTGCCAGCAGCTTATTTTCGCCCCTTAGCGGGGGGCCGGGAAACATTCAGTACTTC. Its protein product is CASSLFSPLSGGPGNIQYF.

The rearrangement joins TRBV24-1 to TRBJ1-2; D unclear. Germline loops: CDR1 KGHDR, CDR2 SFDVKD. V was clipped by 3 bases and J by 0 bases, with 7 bases between them. This CDR3 spans 14 amino acids. The CDR3 bases are TGTGCCACCAGTGATGGCGCAGCTAACTATGGCTACACCTTC. It is translated as CATSDGAANYGYTF.

The CDR3 DNA follows: TGTGCCACCAGCAGTAGGGACCGGGATGGGCAGTTCTTC. The encoded protein is CATSSRDRDGQFF. This chain links TRBV15 with TRBJ2-1; D may correspond to TRBD1 or TRBD2 (5 bases each). Germline V lookup: CDR1 LNHNV, CDR2 YYDKDF (reference sequence). There are 13 residues in the CDR3. The V end was cut by 3 bases, the J end by 12 bases, with 15 bases between.

The rearrangement joins TRBV5-1 to TRBJ1-4; 10 positions agree with TRBD1. CDR3 size: 15 residues. V lost 4 bases and J lost 3; bases outside the gene matches: 3. Germline V CDR1 and CDR2: SGHRS, YFSETQ. DNA for the CDR3: TGCGCCAGCAGCCGGGACAGGGGTGCTAATGAAAAACTGTTTTTT. Translating it yields CASSRDRGANEKLFF.

This chain uses TRBV18 with TRBJ2-7; D not resolved. Germline V lookup: CDR1 KGHSH, CDR2 LQKENI. V was trimmed by 3 bases and J by 0 bases, leaving 12 bases between them. The CDR3 runs 15 residues. CDR3 sequence: CASSPQKGSSYEQYF. The CDR3 nucleotides are TGTGCCAGCTCACCCCAAAAAGGAAGCTCCTACGAGCAGTACTTC. The entire variable domain, with the rest obtained from reference TRBV18 and TRBJ2-7, is as follows: NAGVMQNPRHLVRRRGQEARLRCSPMKGHSHVYWYRQLPEEGLKFMVYLQKENIIDESGMPKERFSAEFPKEGPSILRIQQVVRGDSAAYFCASSPQKGSSYEQYFGPGTRLTVT.

The chain couples TRBV7-2 to TRBJ1-6; 10 bases line up with TRBD1. The CDR3 covers 15 residues. Germline V gives CDR1 SGHTA, CDR2 FQGNSA. V shed 5 bases and J 10 bases; nucleotides not matched to a gene: 8. The CDR3 loop is CASSPPDRGRSPLHF. The DNA of the CDR3 is TGTGCCAGCAGCCCTCCCGACAGGGGGCGATCACCCCTCCACTTT.

The rearrangement links TRBV9 to TRBJ2-3; no clear D gene. The V gene's germline CDR1 is SGDLS and CDR2 YYNGEE. V was pared by 2 bases and J by 4 bases, with 11 bases between. This CDR3 has 14 amino acids. CDR3 sequence reads: CASSVAWTADTQYF. The CDR3 DNA reads TGTGCCAGCAGCGTGGCGTGGACGGCAGATACGCAGTATTTT.

The table lists this clone with a count of one. This chain links TRBV19 with TRBJ1-2; maybe TRBD1 (6 bases). Trimming cost V 0 bases and J 7 bases, with 18 bases left between them. The germline V gene has CDR1 LNHDA and CDR2 SQIVND (reference sequence). The CDR3 is 16 amino acids. CDR3 coding DNA: TGTGCCAGTAGTATAGATCAACAGGGTTTTTTCGGTGGCTACACCTTC. Protein sequence: CASSIDQQGFFGGYTF.

The genes are TRBV9 and TRBJ2-2, with D possibly matching TRBD1 (6 bases). V lost 2 bases to trimming and J lost 10 bases, with 15 bases between them. Germline V gene lookup returns CDR1 SGDLS and CDR2 YYNGEE. The CDR3 runs to 14 residues. The CDR3 nucleotides read TGTGCCAGCAGCGTCACCTCAGGGGTGGAGGAGCTGTTTTTT. It specifies CASSVTSGVEELFF.

This clone has only one observation. The chain combines TRBV2 with TRBJ2-2; D is undetermined. The length of the CDR3 is 15 residues. CDR1 is SNHLY, CDR2 FYNNEI, per germline. Trimming left V 3 bases short and J 3 bases short, with 11 bases between. CDR3 region: CASSESGSDTGELFF. The CDR3 nucleotides read TGTGCCAGCAGTGAGTCGGGCAGCGACACCGGGGAGCTGTTTTTT.

The CDR3 protein is CASSQKPLRGTNRDEQFF. The CDR3 DNA reads TGCGCCAGCAGCCAGAAACCACTTAGGGGGACCAATCGGGATGAGCAGTTCTTC. V is TRBV4-1 and J is TRBJ2-1, with D possibly being TRBD1 (6 bases). V shed 3 bases and J shed 8 bases, with 26 bases lying between them. This CDR3 is built from 18 residues. CDR1 and CDR2 from the germline V gene are MGHRA and YSYEKL.

The V and J genes are TRBV5-1 and TRBJ2-7; 9 bases agree with TRBD1. The V segment lost 4 bases and the J segment 4 bases; nucleotides outside the gene matches: 9. Per germline, CDR1 SGHRS and CDR2 YFSETQ. This CDR3 spans 15 amino acids. CDR3 DNA: TGCGCCAGCAGCAGATGGACAGGGGCGGGTTACGAGCAGTACTTC. This translates into CASSRWTGAGYEQYF.

The chain joins TRBV4-1 to TRBJ2-7; TRBD2 matches at 10 bases. This CDR3 region has 16 residues. Germline CDR1 and CDR2: MGHRA and YSYEKL. With V trimmed by 2 bases and J by 6 bases, 10 bases remained unmatched. The CDR3 loop is CASSQILAGTLGEQYF. The DNA of the CDR3 is TGCGCCAGCAGCCAAATACTAGCGGGGACCCTGGGCGAGCAGTACTTC.

The chain couples TRBV29-1 to TRBJ1-1, with D possibly being TRBD1 (5 bases). CDR1 SQVTM and CDR2 ANQGSEA come from the germline V gene. Trimming left V 6 bases short and J 3 bases short, with 8 bases between. This CDR3 comprises 11 residues. The CDR3, as DNA: TGCAGCGTCAGGGAGGACACTGAAGCTTTCTTT. It encodes CSVREDTEAFF.

Of note for this clone: The same CDR3 is also encoded by other DNA sequences in this sample. The chain is built from TRBV10-1 and TRBJ2-7; D might be TRBD1 (5 bases). Trimming stripped 0 bases from V and 5 bases from J, with 11 bases between. The CDR3 sequence is 14 residues long. CDR1 and CDR2 (germline): WNHNN, SYGVQD (reference sequence). The CDR3 nucleotides read TGCGCCAGCAGTGAGTCGCAGGGTGGGAACGAGCAGTACTTC. Its translation: CASSESQGGNEQYF.

For this clone: The same CDR3 arises from other DNA sequences in this sample as well. The V gene is TRBV9, the J gene TRBJ2-2; 7 bases line up with TRBD2. The CDR3 contains 15 residues. The germline CDR1 and CDR2 sequences are SGDLS and YYNGEE. V lost 2 bases to trimming and J lost 5 bases; unmatched junction nucleotides: 6. The CDR3 region is CASSVVASGTGELFF. The CDR3 DNA reads TGTGCCAGCAGCGTTGTAGCTAGCGGTACCGGGGAGCTGTTTTTT.

The V gene is TRBV10-1, the J gene TRBJ2-1; tentative D call: TRBD2 (5 bases). V lost 3 bases, J lost 8 bases, and 11 bases lay in between. The CDR3 length is 13 residues. The germline CDR1 and CDR2 sequences are WNHNN and SYGVQD (reference sequence). The CDR3 DNA reads as TGCGCCAGCAGTGAAGCTAGCATCGATGAGCAGTTCTTC. It is translated as CASSEASIDEQFF.

This clone was detected once. The V call is TRBV7-2, the J call TRBJ2-5; D not resolved. V was clipped by 4 bases and J by 5 bases, with 11 bases between them. This CDR3 comprises 13 residues. CDR1 SGHTA and CDR2 FQGNSA come from the germline V gene. The CDR3 spells CASSSSRLETQYF. In DNA form, the CDR3 reads TGTGCCAGCAGCTCCTCCCGGTTGGAGACCCAGTACTTC.